These 4 T cell receptor beta chains were all obtained from the same sample, sequenced in a study of patients and donors after allogeneic stem cell transplantation. TCRdb re-called the RT-PCR reads with MiXCR, one entry per CDR3 protein. Of under 200,000 distinct CDR3 sequences listed, approximately 22% are singletons. Sequenced sample: blood, either unsorted or a sorted T cell fraction (not recorded which). The receptor source for this set is a human donor who was either an allogeneic HSCT recipient or a stem cell or donor lymphocyte infusion donor (not recorded which). It is not recorded whose cells these are; they may come from a transplant donor.

Only a few counts were recorded for this clonotype. The V call is TRBV29-1, the J call TRBJ2-7; D is uncertain. CDR3 size: 14 residues. Between the trimmed V and J ends, which lost 0 bases and 3 bases, there was a span of 12 bases. The germline gives CDR1 SQVTM, CDR2 ANQGSEA. The DNA for the CDR3 is TGCAGCGTTGAAGAACGTGGACGGTACTACGAGCAGTACTTC. The encoded protein is CSVEERGRYYEQYF.

This clonotype was recorded a few times. This chain links TRBV25-1 with TRBJ2-5; D unclear. The germline V gene encodes CDR1 MGHDK and CDR2 SYGVNS. With 3 bases removed from V and 2 bases from J, the gap between germline ends came to 16 bases. This CDR3 comprises 16 residues. This chain's CDR3 is CASSDSGGIMQETQYF. CDR3 coding DNA: TGTGCCAGCAGTGATTCAGGTGGGATCATGCAAGAGACCCAGTACTTC.

This rearrangement joins TRBV5-1 to TRBJ2-7; tentative D call: TRBD1 (5 bases). CDR1 and CDR2 from the germline V gene are SGHRS and YFSETQ. Trimming took off 0 bases at V and 4 bases at J, with 11 bases between the two ends. The CDR3 spans 14 residues. This CDR3 is CASSLDQGSYEQYF. The CDR3, as DNA: TGCGCCAGCAGCTTGGATCAGGGAAGTTACGAGCAGTACTTC.

This clonotype was counted between two and nine times. The rearrangement joins TRBV29-1 to TRBJ2-2; TRBD2 might be the D (5 bases). The V end was cut by 4 bases, the J end by 1 base, with 7 bases between. The CDR3 has 13 amino acids. CDR1 is SQVTM and CDR2 is ANQGSEA in the germline V gene. The CDR3 DNA reads as TGCAGCGTTGGAGGAGGGAACACCGGGGAGCTGTTTTTT. This encodes CSVGGGNTGELFF.